The 18 T cell receptor beta chains below all came from one sample that was sequenced in a study of CD4+ T cells in melanoma (dated by TCRdb to between 2021 and 2022). The library relied on the immunoSEQ multiplex PCR assay. TCRdb's version of the immuneACCESS table is confined to in-frame rearrangements and falls short of the full clone set. An unresolved V gene accounts for under half of the shortfall where checked; the remainder is of unknown origin. In this sample the table shows about 14,000 clones, approximately 57% of which occur a single time. Clones ranked in the top ten supply less than 20% of the sample. The sample taken for sequencing was cells from a culture (not recorded whether cultured in vitro). These receptors were taken from a human donor with melanoma.

The gene calls are TRBV7-3 and TRBJ1-1; D not resolved. The germline CDR1 and CDR2 sequences are SGHTA and FQGTGA. The CDR3 extends over 15 amino acids. Trimming left V 0 bases short and J 4 bases short, with 12 bases between. This CDR3 reads CASSLTGGPGTEAFF. The CDR3 region has the DNA TGTGCCAGCAGCTTAACTGGAGGACCTGGCACTGAAGCTTTCTTT.

The chain employs TRBV29-1 and TRBJ1-2, with D tentatively TRBD1 (5 bases). The CDR3 has 14 residues. Germline values: CDR1 SQVTM, CDR2 ANQGSEA. V was clipped by 5 bases and J by 1 base, with 14 bases between them. CDR3 loop: CSVSRDRHNYGYTF. In DNA, the CDR3 is TGCAGCGTTAGCCGGGACCGTCATAACTATGGCTACACCTTC.

This clone was seen more than once but under ten times. This chain links TRBV11-2 with TRBJ2-7; D uncertain. The CDR3 runs to 15 residues. In germline, CDR1 is SGHAT, CDR2 FQNNGV. V lost 4 bases to trimming and J lost 1 base, with 14 bases between them. The CDR3 loop reads CASSSLQRRSYEQYF. The DNA for the CDR3 is TGTGCCAGCAGCTCACTCCAGCGAAGGTCCTACGAGCAGTACTTC.

The V and J genes are TRBV6-1 and TRBJ2-5; D gene unclear. V lost 4 bases, J lost 5 bases, and 11 bases lay in between. Germline lookup yields CDR1 MNHNS and CDR2 SASEGT. This CDR3 comprises 13 residues. In nucleotides, the CDR3 is TGTGCCAGCAGTGCCGACCTTTTGGAGACCCAGTACTTC. Its translation: CASSADLLETQYF.

The J gene is TRBJ2-7, the V gene TRBV7-2, with 8 bases that match TRBD1. V dropped 3 bases and J dropped 12; count of bases not matched to a gene: 16. The CDR3 length is 15 residues. Germline CDR1 is SGHTA and CDR2 is FQGNSA. CDR3 protein: CASSFQGAPLLRTYF. DNA for the CDR3: TGTGCCAGCAGCTTCCAGGGGGCGCCTCTTCTACGGACGTACTTC.

The chain combines TRBV5-4 with TRBJ2-3; 9 nucleotides match TRBD2. Germline CDR1 reads SGHNT; CDR2 reads YYREEE (reference sequence). J gave up 6 bases and V 4 bases, and 15 bases lay outside the gene matches. The CDR3 totals 17 residues. CDR3 protein: CASSRSSAGGLSDTQYF. The CDR3 DNA follows: TGTGCCAGCAGCCGATCCTCAGCGGGGGGCCTGTCGGATACGCAGTATTTT.

The CDR3 DNA follows: TGTGCCAGCAGTGAATTAGGGGCAAAACAAGAGACCCAGTACTTC. It encodes CASSELGAKQETQYF. The chain carries TRBV25-1 and TRBJ2-5; tentatively, D is TRBD1 (5 bases). V lost 1 base and J lost 2, with 11 bases in between. CDR1 is MGHDK, CDR2 SYGVNS, per germline. This CDR3 comprises 15 residues.

The chain uses TRBV19 and TRBJ2-5, with 9 positions matching TRBD2. In germline, CDR1 is LNHDA, CDR2 SQIVND (reference sequence). This CDR3 region has 16 residues. V gave up 1 base and J gave up 6 bases; unmatched junction bases: 9. CDR3 region: CASSIGISGGLKTQYF. The CDR3 nucleotides read TGTGCCAGTAGTATAGGGATTAGCGGGGGATTGAAGACCCAGTACTTC.

The V call is TRBV7-2, the J call TRBJ1-4, with unresolved D. V dropped 5 bases and J dropped 8 bases, with 18 bases sitting between them. Germline V CDR1 and CDR2: SGHTA, FQGNSA. This CDR3 contains 15 residues. CDR3 nucleotides: TGTGCCAGCAGCCCTCCGTTGGGTCTAGGGGAAAAACTGTTTTTT. Translated: CASSPPLGLGEKLFF.

V and J are TRBV27 and TRBJ1-1, with D possibly TRBD1 on 6 matching bases. The CDR3 length is 15 residues. The V gene lost 5 bases and the J gene lost 0 bases, with 13 bases spanning the gap. Germline V gene data show CDR1 as MNHEY and CDR2 as SMNVEV (reference sequence). The CDR3 reads CASSRDGTMNTEAFF. In nucleotides, the CDR3 is TGTGCCAGCAGTAGGGACGGGACAATGAACACTGAAGCTTTCTTT.

The chain carries TRBV25-1 and TRBJ2-4; D possibly corresponds to TRBD2 (5 bases). Germline assignment: CDR1 MGHDK and CDR2 SYGVNS. The CDR3 totals 14 residues. V was pared by 3 bases and J by 9 bases, with 15 bases between. This CDR3 reads CASSDDYRPGIQYF. The DNA of the CDR3 is TGTGCCAGCAGTGACGACTACCGGCCAGGCATTCAGTACTTC.

V is TRBV30 and J is TRBJ1-2; D possibly corresponds to TRBD1 (5 bases). Germline CDR1 GTSNPN, CDR2 SVGIG (reference sequence). This CDR3 is built from 13 residues. V was pared by 0 bases and J by 5 bases, with 10 bases between. In DNA, the CDR3 is TGTGCCTGGAGTGTACAGGTCGGTTATGGCTACACCTTC. Protein sequence: CAWSVQVGYGYTF.

J is TRBJ1-4 and V is TRBV7-9; D is uncertain. The V gene's germline CDR1 is SEHNR and CDR2 FQNEAQ (reference sequence). There are 14 residues in the CDR3. Deletions cut 7 bases from V and 8 bases from J, with 17 bases between. The CDR3 protein is CASTPLFRGEKLFF. In nucleotides, the CDR3 is TGTGCCAGCACCCCACTGTTCCGAGGGGAAAAACTGTTTTTT. Supplemented by reference TRBV7-9 and TRBJ1-4, the full variable domain reads DTGVSQNPRHKITKRGQNVTFRCDPISEHNRLYWYRQTLGQGPEFLTYFQNEAQLEKSRLLSDRFSAERPKGSFSTLEIQRTEQGDSAMYLCASTPLFRGEKLFFGSGTQLSVL.

This clone was observed a few times. The chain carries TRBV5-1 and TRBJ1-1, with a tentative D call TRBD1 (5 bases). V was pared by 0 bases and J by 4 bases, with 13 bases between. The CDR3 totals 15 residues. Per germline, CDR1 SGHRS and CDR2 YFSETQ. The CDR3 loop reads CASSLVPGGITEAFF. In DNA form, the CDR3 reads TGCGCCAGCAGCTTGGTTCCCGGGGGAATCACTGAAGCTTTCTTT.

This clone was observed a handful of times. The chain carries TRBV5-1 and TRBJ1-6; D ambiguous. The CDR3 is 12 amino acids. Germline CDR1 SGHRS, CDR2 YFSETQ. Trimming removed 1 base from V and 13 bases from J, with 9 bases in between. DNA of the CDR3: TGCGCCAGCAGCTTGTCGGATGGTCCCCTCCACTTT. The encoded protein is CASSLSDGPLHF.

The chain combines TRBV6-1 with TRBJ1-4; 10 nucleotides agree with TRBD1. Trimming removed 2 bases from V and 7 bases from J; junction bases left unmatched: 4. The V gene's germline CDR1 is MNHNS and CDR2 SASEGT. The CDR3 is 15 amino acids. The DNA for the CDR3 is TGTGCCAGCAGTGAAACCGGGACAGGGGTTGAAAAACTGTTTTTT. It specifies CASSETGTGVEKLFF.

The V call is TRBV6-5, the J call TRBJ1-6, with D maybe TRBD1 (5 bases). Germline CDR1 MNHEY, CDR2 SVGAGI. CDR3 length: 14 amino acids. Trimming took off 4 bases at V and 10 bases at J, with 14 bases between the two ends. Written as DNA, the CDR3 is TGTGCCAGCAGTTTCGCAGGGATAGAGTCACCCCTCCACTTT. Its translation is CASSFAGIESPLHF.

The chain couples TRBV6-4 to TRBJ1-5, with unresolved D. V lost 2 bases, J lost 9 bases, and 14 bases lay in between. CDR1 and CDR2 (germline): MRHNA, SNTAGT. The CDR3 length is 14 residues. The CDR3 sequence is CASSDRPGVGPQHF. DNA for the CDR3: TGTGCCAGCAGTGACCGACCGGGTGTTGGGCCCCAGCATTTT.